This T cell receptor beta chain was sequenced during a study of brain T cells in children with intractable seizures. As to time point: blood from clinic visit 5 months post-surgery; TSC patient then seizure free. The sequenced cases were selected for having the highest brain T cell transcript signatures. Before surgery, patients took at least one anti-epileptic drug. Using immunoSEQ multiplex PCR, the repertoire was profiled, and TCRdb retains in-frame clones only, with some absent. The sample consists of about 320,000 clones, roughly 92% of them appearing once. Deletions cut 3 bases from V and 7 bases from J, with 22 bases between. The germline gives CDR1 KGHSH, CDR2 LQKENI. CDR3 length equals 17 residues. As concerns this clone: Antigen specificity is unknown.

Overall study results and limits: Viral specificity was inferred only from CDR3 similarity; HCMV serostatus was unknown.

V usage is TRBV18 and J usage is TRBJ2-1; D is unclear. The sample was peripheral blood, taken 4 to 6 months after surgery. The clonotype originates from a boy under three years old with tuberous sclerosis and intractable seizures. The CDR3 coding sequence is TGTGCCAGCTCACCTTATTCTCTGACTCGAAATACGAATGAGCAGTTCTTC. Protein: CASSPYSLTRNTNEQFF.